This T cell receptor beta chain was recovered during a study of radiation and T cells in renal cell carcinoma. Study in general: Nephrectomy followed 15 Gy stereotactic body radiation by 4 weeks. Overall study findings and caveats: In blood, top tumor clones expanded by 2 weeks, shrinking by 4.

On this clone itself: The target antigen is unknown.

Only in-frame clones appear in the TCRdb table, and some are missing; sequencing was by immunoSEQ multiplex PCR. The sample consists of 70,000 to 95,000 clones, 70% to 85% of them appearing once. The time point denotes: baseline pretreatment blood. Specified treatment: 15 Gy SBRT to primary tumor, nephrectomy 4 weeks later. This renal cell carcinoma was of the clear cell type. This TCR derives from a man aged 55 to 70 with renal cell carcinoma. Sequenced here: blood, sampled from a patient whose treatment included radiotherapy and nephrectomy.

Here the CDR3 reads CASSQESPGGASDYGYTF. Here the CDR3 DNA reads TGCGCCAGCAGCCAAGAGTCACCGGGGGGGGCGAGTGACTATGGCTACACCTTC. This sequence joins TRBV4-1 and TRBJ1-2, with a weak D call TRBD1 (6 bases). Germline V gene sequence: CDR1 MGHRA, CDR2 YSYEKL. The CDR3 runs 18 residues. Trimming pared 0 bases from V and 3 bases from J, leaving 20 bases between.